The rows below give T cell receptor beta chains drawn from one sample of a study of OX40 agonist ivuxolimab in advanced cancers. The repertoire was sequenced with immunoSEQ multiplex PCR; TCRdb's copy has only in-frame clones and lacks some. The table has around 24,000 clones, roughly 77% seen once. This material consisted of CD4+ or CD8+ T cells sorted from blood, taken in a trial of the OX40 agonist ivuxolimab. These receptors were taken from an adult with an advanced solid tumor such as melanoma, head and neck, liver or kidney cancer. The CDR3 runs from the conserved cysteine through the conserved F or W. A D gene is named only where the DNA matches it firmly. Clone size is given for some rows only: seen once, a few or many times, or a class if the clone is expanded.

d_call: -
clone_size: -
v_call: TRBV5-1
j_call: TRBJ1-1
cdr3_nt: TGCGCCAGCAGCTTCCGTGGGAACACTGAAGCTTTCTTT
cdr3_aa: CASSFRGNTEAFF

d_call: -
clone_size: -
v_call: TRBV9
j_call: TRBJ1-1
cdr3_nt: TGTGCCAGCAGCGTAGGTGATGGTGGATTGAGCACTGAAGCTTTCTTT
cdr3_aa: CASSVGDGGLSTEAFF

d_call: TRBD1
clone_size: -
v_call: TRBV28
j_call: TRBJ1-5
cdr3_nt: TGTGCCAGCAGTTTGGAGGGACAGGGATTGCGTCAGCCCCAGCATTTT
cdr3_aa: CASSLEGQGLRQPQHF

d_call: TRBD1
clone_size: -
v_call: TRBV6-6
j_call: TRBJ2-7
cdr3_nt: TGTGCCTCCGGACAGGGGGTCCACGAGCAGTACTTC
cdr3_aa: CASGQGVHEQYF

d_call: -
clone_size: -
v_call: TRBV28
j_call: TRBJ2-7
cdr3_nt: TGTGCCAGCAGTTTAGTACAGGGTTCACCCTACGAGCAGTACTTC
cdr3_aa: CASSLVQGSPYEQYF

d_call: -
clone_size: -
v_call: TRBV12-2
j_call: TRBJ1-2
cdr3_nt: TGTGCAAGTCGCTTAGTCCAAATGCCGGGCCACCTCTATGGCTACACCTTC
cdr3_aa: CASRLVQMPGHLYGYTF

d_call: -
clone_size: few
v_call: TRBV7-8
j_call: TRBJ2-1
cdr3_nt: TGTGCCAGCAGCCCGTGGGCAGACATGACCTACAATGAGCAGTTCTTC
cdr3_aa: CASSPWADMTYNEQFF

d_call: TRBD1
clone_size: -
v_call: TRBV28
j_call: TRBJ1-5
cdr3_nt: TGTGCCAGCACGACAGGGTTAAATCAGCCCCAGCATTTT
cdr3_aa: CASTTGLNQPQHF

d_call: -
clone_size: -
v_call: TRBV7-9
j_call: TRBJ2-1
cdr3_nt: TGTGCCAGCAGCCATTCCGGGACCCTTGATGAGCAGTTCTTC
cdr3_aa: CASSHSGTLDEQFF

d_call: -
clone_size: -
v_call: TRBV7-8
j_call: TRBJ2-5
cdr3_nt: TGTGCCAGCAGCTCCCCATGGGGGGGGCAGGAGACCCAGTACTTC
cdr3_aa: CASSSPWGGQETQYF

d_call: -
clone_size: -
v_call: TRBV7-9
j_call: TRBJ2-1
cdr3_nt: TGTGCCAGCCCCCGGGCGGATGAGCAGTTCTTC
cdr3_aa: CASPRADEQFF

d_call: -
clone_size: -
v_call: TRBV4-1
j_call: TRBJ1-3
cdr3_nt: TGCGCCAGCAGCCAAACTACCCACTCTGGAAACACCATATATTTT
cdr3_aa: CASSQTTHSGNTIYF

d_call: TRBD2
clone_size: once
v_call: TRBV7-9
j_call: TRBJ2-5
cdr3_nt: TGTGCCAGCGCCCATCCCCAAGCGGGGGAAGAGACCCAGTACTTC
cdr3_aa: CASAHPQAGEETQYF

d_call: -
clone_size: -
v_call: TRBV9
j_call: TRBJ1-4
cdr3_nt: TGTGCCAGCAGCCTTGCTGGGGCGGGTAATGAAAAACTGTTTTTT
cdr3_aa: CASSLAGAGNEKLFF

d_call: -
clone_size: -
v_call: TRBV4-1
j_call: TRBJ2-7
cdr3_nt: TGCGCCAGCAGCCAAGGCCCGCAGGGCAGCCACTACGAGCAGTACTTC
cdr3_aa: CASSQGPQGSHYEQYF

d_call: -
clone_size: -
v_call: TRBV7-9
j_call: TRBJ2-3
cdr3_nt: TGTGCCAGCACCCCTAGCTTTGATACGCAGTATTTT
cdr3_aa: CASTPSFDTQYF

d_call: -
clone_size: once
v_call: TRBV4-1
j_call: TRBJ2-7
cdr3_nt: TGCGCCAGCAGCCAAGATACCACTGGCAGCTCCTACGAGCAGTACTTC
cdr3_aa: CASSQDTTGSSYEQYF

d_call: -
clone_size: -
v_call: TRBV6-5
j_call: TRBJ2-5
cdr3_nt: TGTGCCAGCAGTTACTCGGGGACCCAAGAGACCCAGTACTTC
cdr3_aa: CASSYSGTQETQYF

d_call: TRBD1
clone_size: -
v_call: TRBV13
j_call: TRBJ2-7
cdr3_nt: TGTGCCAGCAGCTTAGGGACAGGGCTCGAGCAGTACTTC
cdr3_aa: CASSLGTGLEQYF

d_call: -
clone_size: -
v_call: TRBV11-2
j_call: TRBJ2-3
cdr3_nt: TGTGCCAGCAGCCAGACAGGTGCTAGCACAGATACGCAGTATTTT
cdr3_aa: CASSQTGASTDTQYF

d_call: TRBD2
clone_size: -
v_call: TRBV7-9
j_call: TRBJ2-1
cdr3_nt: TGTGCCAGCAGTTCAGCGGGGCCTGAGCAGTTCTTC
cdr3_aa: CASSSAGPEQFF

d_call: -
clone_size: few
v_call: TRBV4-1
j_call: TRBJ1-4
cdr3_nt: TGCGCCAGCAGCCGCAGAGGGACAACTAATGAAAAACTGTTTTTT
cdr3_aa: CASSRRGTTNEKLFF

d_call: -
clone_size: -
v_call: TRBV7-8
j_call: TRBJ1-3
cdr3_nt: TGTGCCAGCAGCCCAAACAGCGGTACTAGCTCTGGAAACACCATATATTTT
cdr3_aa: CASSPNSGTSSGNTIYF

d_call: TRBD2
clone_size: -
v_call: TRBV9
j_call: TRBJ2-3
cdr3_nt: TGTGCCAGCAGCGTTTTTAGGCGGGGGGGCACAGATACGCAGTATTTT
cdr3_aa: CASSVFRRGGTDTQYF

d_call: TRBD2
clone_size: -
v_call: TRBV27
j_call: TRBJ2-7
cdr3_nt: TGTGCCAGCAGTTTAGTACGGCGGGAGATAAGCGAGCAGTACTTC
cdr3_aa: CASSLVRREISEQYF

d_call: -
clone_size: -
v_call: TRBV5-1
j_call: TRBJ2-2
cdr3_nt: TGCGCCAGCAGCTTGGCCTTATGGGGCTCATCCGTGTCCGGGGAGCTGTTTTTT
cdr3_aa: CASSLALWGSSVSGELFF

d_call: -
clone_size: few
v_call: TRBV6-5
j_call: TRBJ2-5
cdr3_nt: TGTGCCAGCAGTTACGGGGAGACCCAGTACTTC
cdr3_aa: CASSYGETQYF

d_call: -
clone_size: -
v_call: TRBV9
j_call: TRBJ2-7
cdr3_nt: TGTGCCAGCAGCGTAGGGGCAGAGGGCGACTACGAGCAGTACTTC
cdr3_aa: CASSVGAEGDYEQYF